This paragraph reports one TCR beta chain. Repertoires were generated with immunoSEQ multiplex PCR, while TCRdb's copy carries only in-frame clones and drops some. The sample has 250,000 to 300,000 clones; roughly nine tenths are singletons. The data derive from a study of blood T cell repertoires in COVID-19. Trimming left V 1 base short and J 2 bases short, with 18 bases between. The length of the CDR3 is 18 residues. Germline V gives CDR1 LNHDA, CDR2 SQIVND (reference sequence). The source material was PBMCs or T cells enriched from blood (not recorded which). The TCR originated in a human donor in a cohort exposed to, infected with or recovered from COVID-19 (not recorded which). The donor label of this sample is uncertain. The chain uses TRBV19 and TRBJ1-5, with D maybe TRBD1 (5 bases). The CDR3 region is CASSIANAGVWGNQPQHF. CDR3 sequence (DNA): TGTGCCAGTAGTATAGCAAACGCGGGGGTTTGGGGCAATCAGCCCCAGCATTTT.